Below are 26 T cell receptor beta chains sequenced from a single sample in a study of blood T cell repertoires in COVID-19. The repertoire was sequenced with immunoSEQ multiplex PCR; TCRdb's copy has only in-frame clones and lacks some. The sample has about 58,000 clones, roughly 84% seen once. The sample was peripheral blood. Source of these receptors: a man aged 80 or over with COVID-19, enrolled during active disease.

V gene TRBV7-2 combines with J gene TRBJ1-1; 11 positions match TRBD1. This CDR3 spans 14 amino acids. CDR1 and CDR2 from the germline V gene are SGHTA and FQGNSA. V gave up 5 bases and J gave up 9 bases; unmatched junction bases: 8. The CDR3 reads CASSNPGQGVKAFF. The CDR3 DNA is TGTGCCAGCAGCAACCCGGGACAGGGGGTCAAAGCTTTCTTT.

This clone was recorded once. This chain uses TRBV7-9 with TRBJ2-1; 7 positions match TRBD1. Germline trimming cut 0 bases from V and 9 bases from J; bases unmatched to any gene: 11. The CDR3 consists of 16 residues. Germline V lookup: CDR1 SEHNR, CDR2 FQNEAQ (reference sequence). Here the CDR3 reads CASSLATGMLGVEQFF. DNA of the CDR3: TGTGCCAGCAGCTTAGCGACAGGGATGTTGGGGGTTGAGCAGTTCTTC.

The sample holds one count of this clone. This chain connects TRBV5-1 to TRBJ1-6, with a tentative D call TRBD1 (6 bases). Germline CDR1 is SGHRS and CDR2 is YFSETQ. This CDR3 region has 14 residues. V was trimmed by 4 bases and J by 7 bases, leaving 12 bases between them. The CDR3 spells CASSEGQQNSPLHF. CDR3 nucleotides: TGCGCCAGCAGCGAAGGACAGCAAAATTCACCCCTCCACTTT.

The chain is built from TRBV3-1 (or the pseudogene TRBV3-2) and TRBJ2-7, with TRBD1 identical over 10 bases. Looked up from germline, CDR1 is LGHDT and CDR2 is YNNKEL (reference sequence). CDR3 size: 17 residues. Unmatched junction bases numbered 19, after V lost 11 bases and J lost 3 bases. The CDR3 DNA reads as TGTGCCCCCAGGCAGAGGACAGGGGGTCTTGGGCACTACGAGCAGTACGTC. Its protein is CAPRQRTGGLGHYEQYV.

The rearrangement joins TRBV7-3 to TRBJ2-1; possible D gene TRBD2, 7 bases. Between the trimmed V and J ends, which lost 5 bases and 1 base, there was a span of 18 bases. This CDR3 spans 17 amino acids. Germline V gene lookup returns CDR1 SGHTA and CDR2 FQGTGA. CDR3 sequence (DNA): TGTGCCAGCAGCCCAATAGAAGGGGGGGCGTCCTACAATGAGCAGTTCTTC. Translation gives CASSPIEGGASYNEQFF.

CDR3 residues: CASRLGTLIYEQYV. The CDR3, as DNA: TGTGCCAGCAGACTCGGGACACTGATCTACGAGCAGTACGTC. The chain carries TRBV27 and TRBJ2-7; TRBD1 is a possible D gene (6 bases). With 6 bases removed from V and 3 bases from J, the gap between germline ends came to 15 bases. Germline loops: CDR1 MNHEY, CDR2 SMNVEV (reference sequence). This CDR3 has 14 residues.

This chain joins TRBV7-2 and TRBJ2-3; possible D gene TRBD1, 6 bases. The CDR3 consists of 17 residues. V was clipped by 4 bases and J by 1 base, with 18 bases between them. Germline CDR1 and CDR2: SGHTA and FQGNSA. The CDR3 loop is CASSSHLTGSGTDTQYF. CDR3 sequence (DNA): TGTGCCAGCAGCTCCCACTTAACAGGGTCGGGCACAGATACGCAGTATTTT.

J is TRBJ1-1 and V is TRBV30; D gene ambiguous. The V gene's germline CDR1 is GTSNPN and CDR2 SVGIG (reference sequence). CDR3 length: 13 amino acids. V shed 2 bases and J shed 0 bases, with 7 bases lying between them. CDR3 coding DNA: TGTGCCTGGAGTCATAAGCTGAACACTGAAGCTTTCTTT. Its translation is CAWSHKLNTEAFF.

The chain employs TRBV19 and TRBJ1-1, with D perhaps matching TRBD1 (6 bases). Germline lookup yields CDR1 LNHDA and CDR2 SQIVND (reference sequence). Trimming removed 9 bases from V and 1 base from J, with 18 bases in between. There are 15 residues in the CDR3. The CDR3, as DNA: TGTGCCAGCCGGAGTTCGGGACACGAGAACACTGAAGCTTTCTTT. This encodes CASRSSGHENTEAFF.

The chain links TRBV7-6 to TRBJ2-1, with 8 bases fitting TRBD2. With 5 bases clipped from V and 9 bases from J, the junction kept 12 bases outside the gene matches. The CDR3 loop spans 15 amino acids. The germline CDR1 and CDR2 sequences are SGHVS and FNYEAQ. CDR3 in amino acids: CASSRGGRDLPEQFF. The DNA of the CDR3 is TGTGCCAGCAGCCGGGGGGGGAGGGATCTCCCTGAGCAGTTCTTC.

The CDR3 DNA reads TGCGCCAGCAGCCAAGAGACCTCGGGGTATGGCTACACCTTC. Encoded protein: CASSQETSGYGYTF. The V call is TRBV4-3, the J call TRBJ1-2; D is ambiguous. The germline gives CDR1 LGHNA, CDR2 YSLEER. This CDR3 contains 14 residues. The V end lost 0 bases, the J end lost 5 bases, and 10 bases lay between the germline ends.

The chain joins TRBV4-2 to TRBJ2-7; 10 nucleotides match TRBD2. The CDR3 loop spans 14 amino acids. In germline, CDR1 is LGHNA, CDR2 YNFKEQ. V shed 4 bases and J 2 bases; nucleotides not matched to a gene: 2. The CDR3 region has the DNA TGTGCCAGCAGCCTAGCGGGGGGTGCCTACGAGCAGTACTTC. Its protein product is CASSLAGGAYEQYF.

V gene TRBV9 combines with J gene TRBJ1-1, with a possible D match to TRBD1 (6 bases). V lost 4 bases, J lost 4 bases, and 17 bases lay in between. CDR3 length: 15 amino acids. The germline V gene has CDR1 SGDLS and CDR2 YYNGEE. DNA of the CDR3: TGTGCCAGCAGCCTGGACGGACTCAGGGGCACTGAAGCTTTCTTT. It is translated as CASSLDGLRGTEAFF.

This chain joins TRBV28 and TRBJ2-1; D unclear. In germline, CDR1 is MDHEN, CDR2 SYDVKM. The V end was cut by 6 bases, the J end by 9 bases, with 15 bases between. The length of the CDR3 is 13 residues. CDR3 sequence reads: CASRPVAAGEQFF. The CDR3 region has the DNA TGTGCCAGCAGGCCCGTGGCTGCTGGTGAGCAGTTCTTC.

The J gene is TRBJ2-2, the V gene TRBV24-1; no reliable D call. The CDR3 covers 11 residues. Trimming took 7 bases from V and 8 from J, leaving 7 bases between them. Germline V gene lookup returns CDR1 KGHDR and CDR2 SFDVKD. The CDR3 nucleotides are TGTGCCACCAGCAGACTTGGGGAGCTGTTTTTT. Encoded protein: CATSRLGELFF.

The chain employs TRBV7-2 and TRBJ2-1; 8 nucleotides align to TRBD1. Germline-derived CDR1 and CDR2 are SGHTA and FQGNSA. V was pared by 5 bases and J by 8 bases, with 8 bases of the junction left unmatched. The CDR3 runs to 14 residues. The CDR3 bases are TGTGCCAGCAGCGCAATCGGACAGGGCGATGAGCAGTTCTTC. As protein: CASSAIGQGDEQFF.

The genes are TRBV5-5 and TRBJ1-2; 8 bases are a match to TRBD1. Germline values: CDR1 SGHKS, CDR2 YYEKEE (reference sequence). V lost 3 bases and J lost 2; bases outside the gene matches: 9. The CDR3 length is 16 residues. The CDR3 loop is CASSSADRAQNYGYTF. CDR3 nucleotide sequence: TGTGCCAGCAGCTCGGCGGACAGGGCACAAAACTATGGCTACACCTTC. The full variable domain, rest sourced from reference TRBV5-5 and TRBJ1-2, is DAGVTQSPTHLIKTRGQQVTLRCSPISGHKSVSWYQQVLGQGPQFIFQYYEKEERGRGNFPDRFSARQFPNYSSELNVNALLLGDSALYLCASSSADRAQNYGYTFGSGTRLTVV.

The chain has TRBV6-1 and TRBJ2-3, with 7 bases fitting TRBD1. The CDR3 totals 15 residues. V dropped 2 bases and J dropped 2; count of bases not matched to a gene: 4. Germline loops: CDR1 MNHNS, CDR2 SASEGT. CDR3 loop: CASSETGATTDTQYF. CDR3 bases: TGTGCCAGCAGTGAAACAGGGGCGACCACAGATACGCAGTATTTT.

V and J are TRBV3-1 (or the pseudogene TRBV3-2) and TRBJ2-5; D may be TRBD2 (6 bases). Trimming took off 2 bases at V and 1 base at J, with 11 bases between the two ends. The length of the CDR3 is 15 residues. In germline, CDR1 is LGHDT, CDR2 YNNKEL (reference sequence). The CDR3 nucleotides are TGTGCCAGCAGCCAAACAACACTAGCCCAAGAGACCCAGTACTTC. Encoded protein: CASSQTTLAQETQYF.

The CDR3 region has the DNA TGTGCCAGCAGTTACTCGTACAGGGACGGCAATCAGCCCCAGCATTTT. Its protein product is CASSYSYRDGNQPQHF. The chain joins TRBV6-5 to TRBJ1-5, with D tentatively TRBD1 (6 bases). CDR1 MNHEY and CDR2 SVGAGI come from the germline V gene. V shed 0 bases and J shed 2 bases, with 11 bases lying between them. CDR3 length: 16 amino acids.

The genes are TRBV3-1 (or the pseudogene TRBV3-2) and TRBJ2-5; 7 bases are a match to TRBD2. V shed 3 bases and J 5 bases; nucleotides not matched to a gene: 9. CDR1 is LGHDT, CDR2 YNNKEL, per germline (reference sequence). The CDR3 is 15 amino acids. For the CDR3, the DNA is TGTGCCAGCAGCCAGCGAAGCGGGGTGGTGGAGACCCAGTACTTC. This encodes CASSQRSGVVETQYF.

The DNA for the CDR3 is TGCGCCAGCAGCGGCCGGGACAGGAGCACAGATACGCAGTATTTT. It is translated as CASSGRDRSTDTQYF. The genes are TRBV5-1 and TRBJ2-3, with 8 positions matching TRBD1. Trimming cost V 4 bases and J 0 bases; bases outside gene matches: 4. The length of the CDR3 is 15 residues. In germline, CDR1 is SGHRS, CDR2 YFSETQ.

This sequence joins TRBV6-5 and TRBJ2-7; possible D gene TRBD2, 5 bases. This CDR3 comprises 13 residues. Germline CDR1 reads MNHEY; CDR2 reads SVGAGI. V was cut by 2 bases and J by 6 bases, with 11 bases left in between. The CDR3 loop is CASSYLASSEQYV. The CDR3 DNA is TGTGCCAGCAGTTACCTCGCTAGCTCCGAGCAGTACGTC.

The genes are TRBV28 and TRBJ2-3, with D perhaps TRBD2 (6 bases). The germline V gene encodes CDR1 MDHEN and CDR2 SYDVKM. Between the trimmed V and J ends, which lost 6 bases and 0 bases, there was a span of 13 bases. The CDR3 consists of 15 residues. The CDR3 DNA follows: TGTGCCAGCAGGCGGGGCGCTGGGAGCACAGATACGCAGTATTTT. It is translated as CASRRGAGSTDTQYF.

The CDR3 here is CASSSGTRSSYNEQFF. The CDR3 coding sequence is TGTGCCAGCAGCTCCGGGACTAGGAGCTCCTACAATGAGCAGTTCTTC. V and J are TRBV7-2 and TRBJ2-1; 8 bases line up with TRBD2. Germline V gives CDR1 SGHTA, CDR2 FQGNSA. Unmatched junction bases numbered 5, after V lost 4 bases and J lost 0 bases. The CDR3 covers 16 residues.

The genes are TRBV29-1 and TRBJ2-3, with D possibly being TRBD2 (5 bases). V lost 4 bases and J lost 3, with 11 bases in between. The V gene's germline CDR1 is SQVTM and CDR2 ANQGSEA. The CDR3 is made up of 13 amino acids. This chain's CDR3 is CSVGGPGTDTQYF. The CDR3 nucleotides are TGCAGCGTTGGGGGTCCGGGGACAGATACGCAGTATTTT.